This passage covers 8 T cell receptor beta chains from one sample sequenced in a study of T-cell reconstitution after alpha-beta-depleted transplantation in children. This sample's TCRbeta library carried unique molecular identifier barcodes. Each CDR3 protein is one row after TCRdb ran MiXCR on the PCR reads. Here the sample spans 280,000 or so distinct CDR3 sequences, approximately 10% being singletons. The sample here was peripheral blood, taken 180 days after TCRalphabeta/CD19-depleted stem cell transplant. All receptors derive from a male patient between 2 and 15 years old who had a stem cell transplant for chronic granulomatous disease, so the T cells may come from the graft donor.

This clonotype has a count of ten or more. The J gene is TRBJ1-4, the V gene TRBV29-1, with D perhaps TRBD1 (5 bases). V was cut by 7 bases and J by 4 bases, with 10 bases left in between. Germline loops: CDR1 SQVTM, CDR2 ANQGSEA. The CDR3 loop spans 12 amino acids. The CDR3, as DNA: TGCAGCGGCCAGGGTCATAATGAAAAACTGTTTTTT. Its translation: CSGQGHNEKLFF.

About this clonotype: A much larger clonotype is one base distant, so this may be a read error. V gene TRBV20-1 combines with J gene TRBJ2-7; D is ambiguous. This CDR3 spans 10 amino acids. Germline CDR1 is DFQATT and CDR2 is SNEGSKA (reference sequence). Trimming took off 4 bases at V and 3 bases at J, with 4 bases between the two ends. Here the CDR3 reads CSAILYEQYF. For the CDR3, the DNA is TGCAGTGCTATACTCTACGAGCAGTACTTC.

This clonotype showed up many times. The gene calls are TRBV9 and TRBJ1-1; D not resolved. CDR1 and CDR2 from the germline V gene are SGDLS and YYNGEE. The CDR3 has 14 residues. V dropped 0 bases and J dropped 1 base, with 7 bases sitting between them. In nucleotides, the CDR3 is TGTGCCAGCAGCGTAGACCCAGCGAACACTGAAGCTTTCTTT. Translated: CASSVDPANTEAFF.

This clonotype has ten or more counts. The gene calls are TRBV11-1 and TRBJ2-3; 9 positions agree with TRBD1. The trim removed 0 bases at V and 4 bases at J, leaving 11 bases unmatched. Germline V gene data show CDR1 as SGHAT and CDR2 as FQDESV (reference sequence). The CDR3 is 18 amino acids. The CDR3 coding sequence is TGTGCCAGCAGCTTAGCACAATTGAGGGACAGGGATCCAGATACGCAGTATTTT. Translating it yields CASSLAQLRDRDPDTQYF.

The chain carries TRBV9 and TRBJ1-1; D uncertain. The germline V gene encodes CDR1 SGDLS and CDR2 YYNGEE. CDR3 size: 11 residues. Between the trimmed V and J ends, which lost 6 bases and 4 bases, there was a span of 7 bases. CDR3 DNA sequence: TGTGCCAGCACGAGTGGCACTGAAGCTTTCTTT. Translating gives CASTSGTEAFF.

Ten or more counts support this clonotype. The rearrangement uses TRBV7-3 and TRBJ2-3; D is perhaps TRBD2 (5 bases). With 5 bases removed from V and 5 bases from J, the gap between germline ends came to 8 bases. Germline V CDR1 and CDR2: SGHTA, FQGTGA. The CDR3 is 12 residues long. As DNA, the CDR3 is TGTGCCAGCAGCCCAACTAGAGATACGCAGTATTTT. Translating gives CASSPTRDTQYF.

Ten or more counts support this clonotype. The chain combines TRBV5-1 with TRBJ1-2; 7 bases map to TRBD1. Per the germline V gene, CDR1 is SGHRS and CDR2 is YFSETQ. Trimming cost V 3 bases and J 4 bases; bases outside gene matches: 3. This CDR3 has 13 residues. CDR3 nucleotide sequence: TGCGCCAGCAGCTCCCAGGGGGTCTATGGCTACACCTTC. Its protein is CASSSQGVYGYTF.

By its share, this clonotype is medium-sized. The chain is built from TRBV7-9 and TRBJ1-1; D gene ambiguous. Per the germline V gene, CDR1 is SEHNR and CDR2 is FQNEAQ (reference sequence). The germline V and J ends were trimmed by 3 bases and 6 bases, with 11 bases remaining between them. The CDR3 length is 13 residues. The CDR3 DNA is TGTGCCAGCAGCTTGCCGGGTTGGCCTGAAGCTTTCTTT. This gives the protein CASSLPGWPEAFF.